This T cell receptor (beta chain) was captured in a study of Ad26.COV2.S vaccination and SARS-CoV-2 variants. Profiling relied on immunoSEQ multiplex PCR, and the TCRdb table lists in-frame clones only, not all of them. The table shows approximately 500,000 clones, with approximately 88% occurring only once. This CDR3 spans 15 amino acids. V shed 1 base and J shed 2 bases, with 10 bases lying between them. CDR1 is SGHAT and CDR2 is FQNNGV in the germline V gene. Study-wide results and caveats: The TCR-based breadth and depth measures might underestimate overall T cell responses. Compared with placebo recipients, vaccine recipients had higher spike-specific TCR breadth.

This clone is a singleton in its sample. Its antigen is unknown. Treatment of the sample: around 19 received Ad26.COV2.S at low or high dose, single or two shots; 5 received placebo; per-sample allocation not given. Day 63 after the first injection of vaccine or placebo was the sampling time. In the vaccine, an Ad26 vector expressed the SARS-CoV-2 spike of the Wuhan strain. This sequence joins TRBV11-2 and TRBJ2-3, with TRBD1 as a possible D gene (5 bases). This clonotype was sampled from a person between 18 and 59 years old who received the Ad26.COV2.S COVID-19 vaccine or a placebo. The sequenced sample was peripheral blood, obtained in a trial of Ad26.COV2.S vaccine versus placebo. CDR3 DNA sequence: TGTGCCAGCAGCTTAGGGGGCCCAAACACAGATACGCAGTATTTT. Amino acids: CASSLGGPNTDTQYF.